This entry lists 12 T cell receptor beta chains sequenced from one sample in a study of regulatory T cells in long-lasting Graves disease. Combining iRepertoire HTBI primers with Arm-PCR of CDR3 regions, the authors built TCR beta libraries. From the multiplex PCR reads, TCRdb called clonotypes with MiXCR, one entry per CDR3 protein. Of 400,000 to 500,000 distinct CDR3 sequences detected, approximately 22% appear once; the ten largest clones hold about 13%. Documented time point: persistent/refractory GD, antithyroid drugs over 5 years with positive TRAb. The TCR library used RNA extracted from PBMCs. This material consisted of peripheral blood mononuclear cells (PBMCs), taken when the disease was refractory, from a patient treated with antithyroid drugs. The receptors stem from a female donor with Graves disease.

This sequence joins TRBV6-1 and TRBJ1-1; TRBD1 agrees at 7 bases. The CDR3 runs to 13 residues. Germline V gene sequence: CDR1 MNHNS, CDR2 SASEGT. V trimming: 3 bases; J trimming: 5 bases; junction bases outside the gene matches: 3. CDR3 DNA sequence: TGTGCCAGCAGTGACCGACAGGGTACTGAAGCTTTCTTT. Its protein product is CASSDRQGTEAFF.

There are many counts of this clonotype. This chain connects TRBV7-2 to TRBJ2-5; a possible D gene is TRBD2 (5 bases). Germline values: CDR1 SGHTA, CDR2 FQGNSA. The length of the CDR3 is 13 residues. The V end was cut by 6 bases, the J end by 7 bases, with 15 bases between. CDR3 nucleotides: TGTGCCAGCAGACCAGCCGGGGTGGGGACCCAGTACTTC. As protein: CASRPAGVGTQYF.

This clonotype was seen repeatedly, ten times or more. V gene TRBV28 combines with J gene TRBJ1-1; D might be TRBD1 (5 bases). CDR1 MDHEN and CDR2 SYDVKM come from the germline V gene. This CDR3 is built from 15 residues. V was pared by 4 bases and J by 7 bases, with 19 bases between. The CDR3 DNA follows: TGTGCCAGCAGTTCTAACCTTCTTTGGGGGGATGAAGCTTTCTTT. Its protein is CASSSNLLWGDEAFF.

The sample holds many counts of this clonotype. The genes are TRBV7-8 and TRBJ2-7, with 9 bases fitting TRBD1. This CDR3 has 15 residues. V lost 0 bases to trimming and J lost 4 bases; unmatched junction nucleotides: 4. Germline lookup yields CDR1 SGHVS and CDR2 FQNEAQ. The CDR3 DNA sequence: TGTGCCAGCAGCTTAGCGGGGACAGGGTGGTACGAGCAGTACTTC. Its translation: CASSLAGTGWYEQYF.

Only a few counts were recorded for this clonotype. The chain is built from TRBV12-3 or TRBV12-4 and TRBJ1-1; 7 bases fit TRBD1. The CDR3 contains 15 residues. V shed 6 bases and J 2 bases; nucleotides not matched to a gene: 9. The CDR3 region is CASSRSTGINTEAFF. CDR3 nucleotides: TGTGCCAGCAGCCGCTCGACAGGGATCAACACTGAAGCTTTCTTT.

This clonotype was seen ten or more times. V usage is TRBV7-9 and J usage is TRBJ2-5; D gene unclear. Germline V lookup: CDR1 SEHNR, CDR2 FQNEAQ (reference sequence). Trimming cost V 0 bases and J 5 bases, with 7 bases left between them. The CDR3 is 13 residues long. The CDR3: CASSLAKAETQYF. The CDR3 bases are TGTGCCAGCAGCTTAGCCAAGGCGGAGACCCAGTACTTC.

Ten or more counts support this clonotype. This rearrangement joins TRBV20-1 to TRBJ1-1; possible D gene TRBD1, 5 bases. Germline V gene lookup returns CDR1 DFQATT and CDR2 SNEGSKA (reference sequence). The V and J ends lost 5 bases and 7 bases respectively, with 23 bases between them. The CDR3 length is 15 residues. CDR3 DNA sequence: TGCAGTGCTCTCGCGACCGGGACGCTTAACCTTGAAGCTTTCTTT. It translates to CSALATGTLNLEAFF.

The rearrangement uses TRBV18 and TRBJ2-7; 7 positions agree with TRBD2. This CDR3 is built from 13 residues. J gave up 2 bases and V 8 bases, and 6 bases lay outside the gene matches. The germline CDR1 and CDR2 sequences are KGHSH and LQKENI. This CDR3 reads CASGTGGTYEQYF. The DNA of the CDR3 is TGTGCCAGCGGGACGGGAGGAACCTACGAGCAGTACTTC.

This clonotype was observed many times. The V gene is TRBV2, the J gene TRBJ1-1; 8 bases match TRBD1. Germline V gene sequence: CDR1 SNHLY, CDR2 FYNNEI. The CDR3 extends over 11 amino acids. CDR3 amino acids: CADRGDTEAFF. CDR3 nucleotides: TGTGCAGACAGGGGAGACACTGAAGCTTTCTTT.

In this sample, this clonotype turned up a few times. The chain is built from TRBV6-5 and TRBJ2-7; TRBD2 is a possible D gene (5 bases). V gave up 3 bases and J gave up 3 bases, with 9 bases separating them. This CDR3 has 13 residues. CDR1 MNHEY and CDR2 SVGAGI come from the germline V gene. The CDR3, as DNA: TGTGCCAGCAGTTATGAGGGAAACTACGAGCAGTACTTC. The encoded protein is CASSYEGNYEQYF.

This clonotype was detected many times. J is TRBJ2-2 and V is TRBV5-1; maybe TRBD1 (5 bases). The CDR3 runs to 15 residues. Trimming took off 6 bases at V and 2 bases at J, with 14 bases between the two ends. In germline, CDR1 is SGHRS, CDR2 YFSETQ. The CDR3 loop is CASNQEGENTGELFF. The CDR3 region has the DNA TGCGCCAGCAACCAAGAAGGGGAAAACACCGGGGAGCTGTTTTTT.

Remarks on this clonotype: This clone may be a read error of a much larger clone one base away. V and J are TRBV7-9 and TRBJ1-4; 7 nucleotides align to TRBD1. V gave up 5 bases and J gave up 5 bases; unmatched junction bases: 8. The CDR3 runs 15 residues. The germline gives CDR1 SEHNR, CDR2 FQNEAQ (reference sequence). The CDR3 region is CASSHRQGPNEKLFF. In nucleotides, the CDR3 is TGTGCCAGCAGCCACAGACAGGGCCCCAATGAAAAACTGTTTTTT. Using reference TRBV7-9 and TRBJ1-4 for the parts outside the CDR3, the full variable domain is DTGVSQNPRHKITKRGQNVTFRCDPISEHNRLYWYRQTLGQGPEFLTYFQNEAQLEKSRLLSDRFSAERPKGSFSTLEIQRTEQGDSAMYLCASSHRQGPNEKLFFGSGTQLSVL.